These 13 T cell receptor beta chains share one sample of origin, sequenced in a study of molecular identifiers for immune sequencing clone quantification. TCRdb independently ran MiXCR on the PCR reads; one entry per CDR3 protein. The sample has some 650,000 distinct CDR3 sequences, about 20% seen once. The sequenced sample was naive CD8+ T cells from blood, with Jurkat cell RNA spiked in. The subset was: FACS-sorted CD8+CD4-CCR7+CD45RA+ naive T cells. Receptors originate from a human donor in good health. Some libraries in this study had Jurkat cell RNA spiked in.

This rearrangement joins TRBV6-5 to TRBJ2-1; 7 nucleotides agree with TRBD2. The CDR3 has 16 residues. Germline trimming cut 4 bases from V and 5 bases from J; bases unmatched to any gene: 11. Germline loops: CDR1 MNHEY, CDR2 SVGAGI. The CDR3 DNA is TGTGCCAGCAGTTGCGTTTCGGGGGACTACGACAATGAGCAGTTCTTC. It specifies CASSCVSGDYDNEQFF.

About this clonotype: This may be a read error: a much more frequent sequence differs by one nucleotide. The chain joins TRBV28 to TRBJ1-2, with a possible D match to TRBD1 (5 bases). Per the germline V gene, CDR1 is MDHEN and CDR2 is SYDVKM. CDR3 length: 14 amino acids. The CDR3 region has the DNA TGTACCAGCAGTTCCGGGACGGCCTACTATGGCTACACCTTC. This encodes CTSSSGTAYYGYTF.

This clonotype was seen a few times. The genes are TRBV27 and TRBJ1-5, with unresolved D. Germline CDR1 reads MNHEY; CDR2 reads SMNVEV (reference sequence). The CDR3 has 17 residues. V was cut by 5 bases and J by 1 base, with 18 bases left in between. The CDR3 protein is CASSLGWIQGSNQPQHF. DNA for the CDR3: TGTGCCAGCAGTCTCGGTTGGATCCAAGGGAGCAATCAGCCCCAGCATTTT.

To note about this clonotype: At one end the junction does not follow the germline gene, possibly because of a read error. The chain couples TRBV5-6 to TRBJ2-7; D is unresolved. This CDR3 is built from 14 residues. Germline CDR1 and CDR2: SGHDT and YYEEEE. CDR3 sequence (DNA): TGTGCCGGCAGCTTCGGCCAGGCCACTCGACTGCAGTACTTC. Translated: CAGSFGQATRLQYF.

A note on this clonotype: One end of the junction is discordant with germline, which a read error may explain. The gene calls are TRBV28 and TRBJ2-1, with D uncertain. This CDR3 is built from 17 residues. The germline gives CDR1 MDHEN, CDR2 SYDVKM. CDR3 protein: CANSLLPVSEVHNEQFF. CDR3 bases: TGTGCCAACAGTTTATTACCAGTTAGTGAGGTCCACAATGAGCAGTTCTTC.

The sample holds many counts of this clonotype. The rearrangement uses TRBV7-9 and TRBJ1-5; D gene uncertain. The CDR3 consists of 15 residues. V lost 1 base to trimming and J lost 0 bases, with 7 bases between them. Germline CDR1 SEHNR, CDR2 FQNEAQ (reference sequence). CDR3 DNA: TGTGCCAGCAGCTTAGGACACCATAGCAATCAGCCCCAGCATTTT. Its translation is CASSLGHHSNQPQHF.

This clonotype showed up many times. This chain connects TRBV7-9 to TRBJ2-2, with D hard to call. Germline V gives CDR1 SEHNR, CDR2 FQNEAQ (reference sequence). V was shortened by 2 bases and J by 6 bases, with 10 bases between the two germline ends. The CDR3 is made up of 14 amino acids. The chain's CDR3 is CASSLSRMAGELFF. CDR3 nucleotides: TGTGCCAGCAGCTTATCACGAATGGCCGGGGAGCTGTTTTTT.

This rearrangement joins TRBV4-1 to TRBJ2-5; tentatively, D is TRBD1 (6 bases). From germline, CDR1 is MGHRA and CDR2 YSYEKL. Trimming took off 0 bases at V and 7 bases at J, with 12 bases between the two ends. The CDR3 has 14 amino acids. CDR3 DNA sequence: TGCGCCAGCAGCCAAGATCCAGGGGAAGGGACCCAGTACTTC. This sequence encodes CASSQDPGEGTQYF.

This clonotype was seen at least ten times. V and J are TRBV4-1 and TRBJ2-7, with 9 bases aligning to TRBD1. V lost 3 bases to trimming and J lost 3 bases; unmatched junction nucleotides: 9. The CDR3 length is 16 residues. CDR1 and CDR2 from the germline V gene are MGHRA and YSYEKL. The CDR3 here is CASSQGPGQGFYEQYF. CDR3 in DNA: TGCGCCAGCAGCCAGGGACCGGGACAGGGATTCTACGAGCAGTACTTC.

This clonotype was detected ten times or more. This chain links TRBV20-1 with TRBJ1-4; the D is unclear. The CDR3 is 18 amino acids. From germline, CDR1 is DFQATT and CDR2 SNEGSKA (reference sequence). V was shortened by 6 bases and J by 1 base, with 24 bases between the two germline ends. The CDR3 loop is CSAPPRWQHSQTNEKLFF. In DNA, the CDR3 is TGCAGTGCCCCCCCCCGGTGGCAGCACTCTCAAACTAATGAAAAACTGTTTTTT.

The V gene is TRBV18, the J gene TRBJ2-3; D is possibly TRBD1 (6 bases). The CDR3 extends over 16 amino acids. Germline assignment: CDR1 KGHSH and CDR2 LQKENI. The germline V and J ends were trimmed by 3 bases and 0 bases, with 13 bases remaining between them. The CDR3 is CASSPGYQGSTDTQYF. In nucleotides, the CDR3 is TGTGCCAGCTCACCGGGTTACCAGGGGAGCACAGATACGCAGTATTTT.

Points on this clonotype: A much larger clone lies one base from this, so it may be a read error. The J gene is TRBJ2-1, the V gene TRBV12-3 or TRBV12-4; 8 bases are a match to TRBD2. The CDR3 sequence is 16 residues long. V trimming: 9 bases; J trimming: 6 bases; junction bases outside the gene matches: 16. This chain's CDR3 is CASLTRDGRAVNEQFF. The CDR3 DNA is TGTGCCAGTCTGACAAGGGACGGGAGGGCAGTCAATGAGCAGTTCTTC.

This clonotype appeared a few times. This chain connects TRBV4-1 to TRBJ2-7; the D gene is possibly TRBD1 (6 bases). In germline, CDR1 is MGHRA, CDR2 YSYEKL. V was trimmed by 3 bases and J by 5 bases, leaving 11 bases between them. This CDR3 contains 13 residues. CDR3 residues: CASSQTGSHEQYF. The CDR3 DNA follows: TGCGCCAGCAGCCAGACAGGTAGCCACGAGCAGTACTTC.